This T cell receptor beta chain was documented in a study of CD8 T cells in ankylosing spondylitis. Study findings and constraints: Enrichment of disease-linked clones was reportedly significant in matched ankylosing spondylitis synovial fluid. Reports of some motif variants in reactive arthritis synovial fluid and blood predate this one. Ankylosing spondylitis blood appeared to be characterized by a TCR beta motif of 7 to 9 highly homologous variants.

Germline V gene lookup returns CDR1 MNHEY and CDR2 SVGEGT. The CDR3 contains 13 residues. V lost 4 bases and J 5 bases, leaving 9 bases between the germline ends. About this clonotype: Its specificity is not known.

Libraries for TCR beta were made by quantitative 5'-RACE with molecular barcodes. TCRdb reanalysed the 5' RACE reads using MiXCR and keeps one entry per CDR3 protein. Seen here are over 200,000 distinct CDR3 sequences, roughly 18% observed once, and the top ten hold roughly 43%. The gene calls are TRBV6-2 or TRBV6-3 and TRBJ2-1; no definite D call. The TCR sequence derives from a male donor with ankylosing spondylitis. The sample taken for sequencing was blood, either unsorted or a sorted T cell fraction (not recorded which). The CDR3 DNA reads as TGTGCCAGCAGTTCCCGTGCCAACAATGAGCAGTTCTTC. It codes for CASSSRANNEQFF.